The present T cell receptor (beta chain) was sequenced within a study of cytomegalovirus exposure and HLA in healthy donors (dated by TCRdb to 2015 to 2018). Study-wide context: In an earlier analysis of 587 of the donors, roughly 300 Gb of sequence data and roughly 100 million unique TCR beta sequences from 150 million to 200 million T cells were reported. About 300 gigabases of sequencing data and 70 million to 85 million unique TCR sequences were included in an early release covering 550 to 650 HLA-typed donors. Of the 300 to 500 genotyped donors, 80% to 90% were placed in the genetic ancestry cluster associated with self-reported Caucasian donors. The study was designed to test whether signatures of past pathogen exposure could be identified by cataloging public T cell receptors. The study used immunosequencing to profile the T cell repertoires of approximately 640 subjects and linked those repertoires to cytomegalovirus serostatus. A separate validation cohort of roughly 110 different subjects was used in addition to the roughly 700-subject first cohort. To predict cytomegalovirus infection status, the study brought together high-throughput TCR immunosequencing, statistical association of individual TCRs with disease status, and machine learning. To study patterns of TCR occurrence, a later analysis re-analyzed previously published TCR beta repertoires from under 750 donors and added high-resolution HLA genotyping. Rather than using new phenotypic data, the later analysis identified candidate immune exposures from TCR beta sequences and from how often those sequences occurred across donors. In an earlier analysis of roughly 540 of the donors, high-throughput TCR beta sequencing was used to judge whether each TCR beta V gene segment behaved as functional or pseudogenic. Alongside the repertoire data, information on donor age, sex, ethnicity and CMV serostatus was compiled. A later genetic analysis took genome-wide SNP genotypes for about three fifths of the 666 donors and used that subset as a discovery cohort. All discovery cohort repertoires had been generated using a single sequencing platform. HLA typing included class I and class II loci at four-digit resolution. Typing coverage differed by locus: A, B, C, DRB1 and DQB1 were typed in about 620-640 donors, DQA1 in 500 to 550, DPA1 in some 610, and DPB1 in around 490. A handful of DR-DQ haplotypes were handled as single units for association and clustering because linkage in the cohort was strong. Among some 410 genotyped donors of the cohort, an average of around 250,000 unique TCR beta nucleotide sequences was sequenced per donor, of which 15% to 20% were non-productive.

What the research found in general, with its limitations: Because HLA typing was missing for some donors at each locus, association tests included only the typed subset. A later analysis found that most CMV-associated TCR beta chains appeared HLA-restricted, with HLA associations seemingly driven largely by CMV exposure. Correlated functional status among segregating V segments might reflect linkage disequilibrium, but an unknown experimental factor could not be ruled out. In this cohort, only TCR beta chains were sequenced, and detectable features were limited by the absence of alpha or paired-chain data. A further reported finding was that TCR beta sequences accurately predicted the HLA-A and HLA-B alleles for most subjects in the first cohort. In a later genetic analysis, fewer N-insertions in productive TCRs were reported among donors in an Asian-associated ancestry cluster than the roughly 700-donor mean. At a false discovery rate of 0.05, a later analysis linked 16,951 TCR beta sequences to specific HLA alleles. A total of 164 TCR beta chains were listed by the study as associated with cytomegalovirus. A later analysis found that HLA-associated TCR beta chains were more clonally expanded and had lower generation probabilities than equally common non-associated chains. The authors suggested that the approach could potentially be generalized to other disease states and immunological phenotypes. An earlier analysis of approximately 600 of the donors showed that most TCR beta V segments appeared in productive rearrangements either about 90% or about 30% of the time, which broadly matched IMGT annotations. While some public TCRs were present in many individuals, most TCR sequences turned up only very rarely across donors. When HLA alleles, especially DR and DQ, strongly co-occurred, TCR associations were difficult to assign to individual alleles. In a later genetic analysis, a missense DCLRE1C variant was associated with V-gene and J-gene trimming of TCR beta chains, and the association was replicated in an independent cohort. Roughly uniform sequencing depth across donors was assumed in presence/absence analyses, although this assumption may not hold. Some IMGT-functional V segments, including TRBV6-2 and TRBV6-3, could not be told apart with the 87-base-pair reads, so those segments were excluded. The sequencing pipeline was judged likely to have produced a cluster of highly shared sequence variants as a technical artifact. Three of the identified cytomegalovirus-associated TCR beta chains were confirmed in vitro to be specific for cytomegalovirus antigens. Because counts were too low, some 16 rarely observed V segments, including chromosome 9 orphons, were excluded from the earlier analysis of some 540 of the donors. According to a later analysis, parvovirus B19, influenza, CMV and Epstein-Barr virus appeared linked to several top co-occurrence clusters. In a later analysis, TCR association rates were found to vary across HLA loci, with the most associated TCRs seen for DRB1 alleles and the fewest for HLA-C alleles. The classifier was reported to diagnose cytomegalovirus status with high specificity and sensitivity in both the original and validation cohorts. For the cohort, immune exposure information was limited to CMV serostatus.

The cohort comprised some 680 healthy bone marrow donors. At the time of sampling, every cohort member was nominally healthy, though immune exposures that went unrecorded were likely present. The donor was CMV seronegative and was included in the group of 352 seronegative cohort members. A peripheral blood sample was collected from each donor, and TCR beta sequencing was performed on peripheral blood mononuclear cells. Genomic DNA extraction from the blood cell samples was performed with the Qiagen DNeasy Blood Extraction Kit. Library preparation used the immunoSEQ multiplex PCR assay. For the multiplex PCR, a mixture combining 60 forward primers for TCR Vbeta segments and 13 reverse primers for TCR Jbeta segments was used. Amplification of the CDR3 region of rearranged TCR beta genes was performed with a multiplex PCR assay on genomic DNA. The Illumina HiSeq System was used to sequence the amplified TCR beta libraries as 87-base-pair reads. The authors' analysis ran thus. Across the 700 or so repertoires, a later analysis counted 78 million or so unique TCR beta chains, 9.5 million to 12 million of which were shared by at least two donors. Raw reads were error-corrected and collapsed into unique sequences with a nearest-neighbor algorithm that merged closely related sequences to remove PCR and sequencing errors. CDR3 sequences were aligned to IMGT reference sequences to assign V, D and J gene segments. For a sequence to be retained, at least a six-nucleotide match to both a V gene segment and a J gene segment was required. Rearrangements were classified as productive when the CDR3 lacked stop codons and remained in frame with V and J, and all other rearrangements were classified as non-productive. Following IMGT convention, CDR3 was defined as the stretch from the second conserved V-encoded cysteine to the conserved J-encoded phenylalanine. In an earlier analysis of 587 of the donors, sequences lacking an unambiguous match to a single V gene segment were excluded. An earlier analysis of a few hundred of the donors classified V segments as functional when productive rearrangements were above 56.7% and as segregating when the standard deviation between donors was above 5%. A statistical classification framework was built for diagnosing cytomegalovirus status from the catalog of TCR beta chain sequences. In a later analysis, V and J genes were assigned by comparing TCR nucleotide sequences against IMGT/GENE-DB human TR gene sequences. In a later analysis, CDR3 sequences and most-parsimonious VDJ recombination scenarios were assigned using the TCRdist pipeline. A later analysis defined each TCR beta chain by its CDR3 amino acid sequence plus V-gene family, and excluded reads lacking a unique V-gene family. In a later analysis, some 600 highly shared, low-generation-probability nucleotide sequences were removed to address suspected cross-contamination and a sequencing artifact. For each public chain, a later analysis derived a clonal expansion index from normalized ranks of inferred template counts within each repertoire. In a later analysis, generation probabilities were computed using a VDJ recombination model fitted to out-of-frame rearrangements, and the results were checked against IGoR. Hypergeometric tests were used in a later analysis to score TCR-TCR, TCR-HLA and TCR-CMV co-occurrence, with a repertoire-size bias correction applied to the TCR pairs. False discovery rates were estimated in a later analysis by permuting HLA or CMV assignments 20 times. In a later analysis, co-occurring TCRs were grouped using DBSCAN, and TCRdist sequence similarity was added for clustering within HLA-allele-positive subsets. Repertoires with fewer than 30,000 or more than 120,000 public chains, plus five repertoires with anomalous nucleotide sharing, were excluded from co-occurrence clustering. In TCRdb, the immuneACCESS table is reduced to in-frame sequences with V and J assigned. These tables do not hold every clone; where another copy was compared, an unresolved V gene accounts for under half, and the others remain unexplained. Clone size and the V and J calls come from that table; the DNA yielded D and trimming. The sample records approximately 150,000 clones, approximately 83% of which are singletons. 3% to 3.5% of the sample rests with the top ten.

Of note for this clone: This clone's antigen is unknown. No quality values exist for individual bases; no much larger clone is one base distant.

Trimming takes 0 bases off V and 6 bases off J; junction bases not matched to a gene: 6. The germline V gene yields SGHRS for CDR1 and YFSETQ for CDR2. The CDR3 has 15 amino acids, counting the end cysteine and phenylalanine. Here the CDR3 DNA is all that survives: 45 bases in frame from base 1. Rearrangement joined TRBV5-1 to TRBJ1-5, with 7 bases aligning to TRBD1. Material: PBMCs. The TCR sequence derives from a male donor in good health and CMV-seronegative. The CDR3 amino acid sequence is: CASSLGQGRGQPQHF. The nucleotides are TGCGCCAGCAGCTTGGGACAGGGTCGGGGTCAGCCCCAGCATTTT.